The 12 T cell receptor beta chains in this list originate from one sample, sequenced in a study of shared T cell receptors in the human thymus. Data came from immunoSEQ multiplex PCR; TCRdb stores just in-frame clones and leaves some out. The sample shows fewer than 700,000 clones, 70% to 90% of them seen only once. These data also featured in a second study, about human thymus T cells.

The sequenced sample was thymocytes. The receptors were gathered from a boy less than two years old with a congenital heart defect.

The CDR3 nucleotides read TGTGCCACCAGCAGAGATCAGGACAGGGCGGACGAGCAGTACTTC. Translated, it gives CATSRDQDRADEQYF. The rearrangement uses TRBV15 and TRBJ2-7, with 8 positions matching TRBD1. The V gene's germline CDR1 is LNHNV and CDR2 YYDKDF (reference sequence). The trim removed 0 bases at V and 5 bases at J, leaving 6 bases unmatched. The CDR3 loop spans 15 amino acids.

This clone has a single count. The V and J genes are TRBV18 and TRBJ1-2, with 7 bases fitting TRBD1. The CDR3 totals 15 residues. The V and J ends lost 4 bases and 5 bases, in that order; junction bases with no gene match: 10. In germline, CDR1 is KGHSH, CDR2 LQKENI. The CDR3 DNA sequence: TGTGCCAGCTCACAAGCCAGACAGGGCTGGTATGGCTACACCTTC. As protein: CASSQARQGWYGYTF.

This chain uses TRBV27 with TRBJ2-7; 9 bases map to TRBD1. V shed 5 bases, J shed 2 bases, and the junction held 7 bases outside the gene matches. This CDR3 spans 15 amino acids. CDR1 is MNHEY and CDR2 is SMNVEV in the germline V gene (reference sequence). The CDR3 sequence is CASSPGTGLPYEQYF. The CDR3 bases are TGTGCCAGCAGTCCCGGGACAGGGCTACCCTACGAGCAGTACTTC.

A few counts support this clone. The DNA of the CDR3 is TGTGCCAGCAGCTTGGCCGATAGCTCTGGAAACACCATATATTTT. This translates into CASSLADSSGNTIYF. The chain has TRBV5-6 and TRBJ1-3; no firm D call. The V end was cut by 0 bases, the J end by 0 bases, with 7 bases between. The CDR3 contains 15 residues. Germline CDR1 SGHDT, CDR2 YYEEEE. Based on the CDR3 plus reference TRBV5-6 and TRBJ1-3, the full variable domain is DAGVTQSPTHLIKTRGQQVTLRCSPKSGHDTVSWYQQALGQGPQFIFQYYEEEERQRGNFPDRFSGHQFPNYSSELNVNALLLGDSALYLCASSLADSSGNTIYFGEGSWLTVV.

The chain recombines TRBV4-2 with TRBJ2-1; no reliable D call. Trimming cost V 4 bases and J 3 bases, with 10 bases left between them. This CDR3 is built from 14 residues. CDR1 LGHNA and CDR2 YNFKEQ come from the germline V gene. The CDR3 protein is CASSPSDRYNEQFF. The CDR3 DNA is TGTGCCAGCAGCCCCAGTGATCGCTACAATGAGCAGTTCTTC.

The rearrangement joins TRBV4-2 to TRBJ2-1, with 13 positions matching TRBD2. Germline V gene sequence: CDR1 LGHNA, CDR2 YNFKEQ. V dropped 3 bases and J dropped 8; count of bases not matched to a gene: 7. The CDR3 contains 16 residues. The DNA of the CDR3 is TGTGCCAGCAGCCATCCCTGGACTAGCGGGAGAGATGAGCAGTTCTTC. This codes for CASSHPWTSGRDEQFF.

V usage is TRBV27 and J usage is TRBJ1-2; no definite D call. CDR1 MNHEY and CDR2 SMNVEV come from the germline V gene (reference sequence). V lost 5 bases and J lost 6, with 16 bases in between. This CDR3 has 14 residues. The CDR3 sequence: CASSRSTRDNGYTF. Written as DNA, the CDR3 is TGTGCCAGCAGTCGTTCGACTAGGGATAATGGCTACACCTTC.

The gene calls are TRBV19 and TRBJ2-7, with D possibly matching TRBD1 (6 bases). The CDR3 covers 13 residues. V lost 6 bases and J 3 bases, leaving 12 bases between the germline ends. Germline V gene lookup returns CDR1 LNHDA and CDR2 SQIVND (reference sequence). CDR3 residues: CASRQNRDYEQYF. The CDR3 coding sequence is TGTGCCAGTAGACAAAACAGGGACTACGAGCAGTACTTC.

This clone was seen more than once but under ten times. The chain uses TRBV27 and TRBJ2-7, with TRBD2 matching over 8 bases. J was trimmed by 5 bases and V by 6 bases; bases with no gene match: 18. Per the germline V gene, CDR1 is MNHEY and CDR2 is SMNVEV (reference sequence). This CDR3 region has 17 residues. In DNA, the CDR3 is TGTGCCAGCAGCCCCCTCGGAGTCAGCGGGAGCTGTAACGAGCAGTACTTC. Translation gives CASSPLGVSGSCNEQYF.

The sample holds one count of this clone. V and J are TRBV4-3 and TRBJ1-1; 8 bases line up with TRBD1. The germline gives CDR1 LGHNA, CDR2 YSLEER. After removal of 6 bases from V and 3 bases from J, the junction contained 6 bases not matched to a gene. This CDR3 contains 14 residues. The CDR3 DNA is TGCGCCAGCAGGGCAGGGGGCAAGGACACTGAAGCTTTCTTT. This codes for CASRAGGKDTEAFF.

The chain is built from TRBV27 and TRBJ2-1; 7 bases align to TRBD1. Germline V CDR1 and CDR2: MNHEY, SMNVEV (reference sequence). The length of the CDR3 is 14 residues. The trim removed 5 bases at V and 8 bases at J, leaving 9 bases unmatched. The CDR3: CASSTRTGPHEQFF. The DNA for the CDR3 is TGTGCCAGCAGTACCCGGACAGGCCCCCATGAGCAGTTCTTC.

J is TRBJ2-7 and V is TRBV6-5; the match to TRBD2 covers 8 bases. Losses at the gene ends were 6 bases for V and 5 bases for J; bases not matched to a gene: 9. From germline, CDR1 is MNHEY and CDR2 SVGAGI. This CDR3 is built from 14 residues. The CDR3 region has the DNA TGTGCCAGCAGCAACGGGCCTAGCGGGCACGAGCAGTACTTC. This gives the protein CASSNGPSGHEQYF.